Presented here are 16 T cell receptor beta chains from one specimen sequenced in a study of PD-L1 blockade in urothelial cancer. Profiling relied on immunoSEQ multiplex PCR, and the TCRdb table lists in-frame clones only, not all of them. The data show 70,000 or so clones, around 84% seen once. The sequencing used PBMCs, collected around atezolizumab (anti-PD-L1) treatment. The receptors here all came from a man aged 65-85 years with urothelial cancer.

The chain recombines TRBV7-8 with TRBJ2-1, with 8 bases matching TRBD2. There are 13 residues in the CDR3. V lost 4 bases to trimming and J lost 7 bases; unmatched junction nucleotides: 3. The V gene's germline CDR1 is SGHVS and CDR2 FQNEAQ. The CDR3 protein is CASSSGTSNEQFF. CDR3 bases: TGTGCCAGCAGCTCCGGGACTAGTAATGAGCAGTTCTTC.

The chain is built from TRBV11-2 and TRBJ2-5; TRBD2 matches 12 bases. J was trimmed by 4 bases and V by 7 bases; bases with no gene match: 10. Looked up from germline, CDR1 is SGHAT and CDR2 is FQNNGV. This CDR3 has 16 residues. The CDR3 sequence is CASNRGLAGITETQYF. The CDR3 coding sequence is TGTGCCAGCAACCGAGGACTAGCGGGAATTACAGAGACCCAGTACTTC.

The chain couples TRBV19 to TRBJ2-7; 7 nucleotides line up with TRBD1. CDR1 LNHDA and CDR2 SQIVND come from the germline V gene (reference sequence). The J segment lost 5 bases and the V segment lost 6 bases, leaving 7 bases of the junction unmatched. The CDR3 has 13 amino acids. The CDR3 DNA sequence: TGTGCCAGTAGAGGCAGGGGGACGCACGAGCAGTACTTC. Protein sequence: CASRGRGTHEQYF.

This chain joins TRBV28 and TRBJ2-2; TRBD2 is a possible D gene (6 bases). Germline assignment: CDR1 MDHEN and CDR2 SYDVKM. CDR3 length equals 15 residues. Deletions cut 3 bases from V and 1 base from J, with 9 bases between. The CDR3 reads CASSLWRGNTGELFF. CDR3 in DNA: TGTGCCAGCAGTTTGTGGCGGGGGAACACCGGGGAGCTGTTTTTT.

The chain combines TRBV27 with TRBJ2-2; 14 bases match TRBD2. Trimming removed 5 bases from V and 1 base from J; junction bases left unmatched: 6. The CDR3 has 18 residues. Per the germline V gene, CDR1 is MNHEY and CDR2 is SMNVEV (reference sequence). The CDR3, as DNA: TGTGCCAGCAGTCCCGTAGGACTAGCGGGAGGGAACACCGGGGAGCTGTTTTTT. Translated: CASSPVGLAGGNTGELFF.

This clone was recorded once. The gene calls are TRBV20-1 and TRBJ2-7; D is uncertain. Germline assignment: CDR1 DFQATT and CDR2 SNEGSKA (reference sequence). Trimming stripped 7 bases from V and 1 base from J, with 8 bases between. There are 11 residues in the CDR3. Here the CDR3 DNA reads TGCAGTGGTTTGGCTTCCTACGAGCAGTACTTC. Translated, it gives CSGLASYEQYF.

This chain uses TRBV7-7 with TRBJ1-4; unclear D gene. This CDR3 has 13 residues. The germline gives CDR1 SSHAT, CDR2 FNYEAQ (reference sequence). V was clipped by 1 base and J by 8 bases, with 8 bases between them. Written as DNA, the CDR3 is TGTGCCAGCAGCTTAGGAGAATCGGAAAAACTGTTTTTT. It is translated as CASSLGESEKLFF.

This clone came up a few times. The chain links TRBV18 to TRBJ2-2; 14 bases align to TRBD2. The CDR3 sequence is 18 residues long. Germline assignment: CDR1 KGHSH and CDR2 LQKENI. V lost 4 bases to trimming and J lost 2 bases; unmatched junction nucleotides: 6. In DNA, the CDR3 is TGTGCCAGCTCACAAACCGGGACTAGCGGGAGAAACACCGGGGAGCTGTTTTTT. Residues: CASSQTGTSGRNTGELFF.

This clone was counted only a few times. The chain couples TRBV7-2 to TRBJ1-5; no reliable D call. The CDR3 consists of 15 residues. Trimming pared 1 base from V and 2 bases from J, leaving 9 bases between. Germline V gene data show CDR1 as SGHTA and CDR2 as FQGNSA. CDR3 nucleotides: TGTGCCAGCAGCTTAGGTCCCACAGGCAATCAGCCCCAGCATTTT. Encoded protein: CASSLGPTGNQPQHF.

The V gene is TRBV6-6, the J gene TRBJ2-1; 8 nucleotides line up with TRBD2. The V segment lost 9 bases and the J segment 9 bases; nucleotides outside the gene matches: 10. Germline assignment: CDR1 MNHNY and CDR2 SVGAGI (reference sequence). This CDR3 spans 13 amino acids. CDR3 nucleotides: TGTGCCAGTAGCGGGACCCCCGACGGTGAGCAGTTCTTC. Translating it yields CASSGTPDGEQFF.

CDR3 region: CASSYSRGNPYEQYF. The DNA of the CDR3 is TGTGCCAGCAGTTACTCCAGGGGGAACCCCTACGAGCAGTACTTC. V is TRBV6-5 and J is TRBJ2-7, with 7 positions matching TRBD1. Germline V gives CDR1 MNHEY, CDR2 SVGAGI. The V segment lost 0 bases and the J segment 2 bases; nucleotides outside the gene matches: 4. The CDR3 is 15 amino acids.

The J gene is TRBJ1-1, the V gene TRBV28, with D unclear. The CDR3 covers 15 residues. The V end lost 6 bases, the J end lost 0 bases, and 14 bases lay between the germline ends. The germline CDR1 and CDR2 sequences are MDHEN and SYDVKM. The chain's CDR3 is CASSLEGTMNTEAFF. CDR3 coding DNA: TGTGCCAGCAGCCTAGAAGGAACCATGAACACTGAAGCTTTCTTT.

This clone has just one count. The rearrangement uses TRBV10-1 and TRBJ2-7; maybe TRBD1 (6 bases). The CDR3 totals 15 residues. Per the germline V gene, CDR1 is WNHNN and CDR2 is SYGVQD (reference sequence). With 3 bases removed from V and 5 bases from J, the gap between germline ends came to 17 bases. CDR3 nucleotides: TGCGCCAGCAGTGAAAGGGGGTCGGATTGGGACGAGCAGTACTTC. Translation: CASSERGSDWDEQYF.

This clone was observed once. The chain links TRBV11-3 to TRBJ2-1; TRBD2 agrees at 10 bases. The length of the CDR3 is 19 residues. Germline V CDR1 and CDR2: SGHNT, YENEEA. The V gene end was trimmed by 3 bases and the J gene end by 0 bases; junction bases not matched to a gene: 11. The CDR3 protein is CASSLSSTSGSSSYNEQFF. The CDR3 coding sequence is TGTGCCAGCAGCTTGAGCTCGACTAGCGGGTCGAGCTCCTACAATGAGCAGTTCTTC.

This clone was observed a few times. The chain uses TRBV2 and TRBJ1-5, with D unresolved. The ends were cut back, 4 bases at V and 13 bases at J, with 11 bases in the middle. CDR1 and CDR2 (germline): SNHLY, FYNNEI. This CDR3 has 11 amino acids. DNA for the CDR3: TGTGCCAGCAGTGCGTCCCAGACTCAGCATTTT. Protein sequence: CASSASQTQHF.

V and J are TRBV4-2 and TRBJ2-7; no clear D gene. Trimming took 0 bases from V and 3 from J, leaving 3 bases between them. The CDR3 is 12 residues long. Germline CDR1 and CDR2: LGHNA and YNFKEQ. The CDR3 spells CASSQDGYEQYF. The CDR3 coding sequence is TGTGCCAGCAGCCAAGACGGCTACGAGCAGTACTTC.